The 21 T cell receptor beta chains given below trace back to one sample, sequenced in a study of T cell repertoires in cytomegalovirus infection. TCRdb fed the reads into MiXCR, producing one record per CDR3 protein. In the table there are hundreds of thousands of distinct CDR3 sequences, about 24% of which are singletons. The specimen was CD8+ T cells from PBMCs. All receptors come from a human donor in good health (CMV status not recorded). Some clones in this sample may be carry-over from other donors' samples.

The J gene is TRBJ1-1, the V gene TRBV19, with a possible D match to TRBD1 (6 bases). V lost 11 bases, J lost 6 bases, and 13 bases lay in between. Germline loops: CDR1 LNHDA, CDR2 SQIVND (reference sequence). The CDR3 runs 11 residues. CDR3 region: CALGRGSEAFF. CDR3 nucleotides: TGTGCCCTTGGCAGGGGCTCTGAAGCTTTCTTT.

Many counts were recorded for this clonotype. The V gene is TRBV7-6, the J gene TRBJ2-3, with a tentative D call TRBD1 (5 bases). Trimming removed 1 base from V and 5 bases from J, with 16 bases in between. CDR3 length equals 16 residues. Germline CDR1 reads SGHVS; CDR2 reads FNYEAQ. The DNA of the CDR3 is TGTGCCAGCAGCTTAGGTGGGGCCATTAGTGTAGATACGCAGTATTTT. Amino acids: CASSLGGAISVDTQYF.

The chain joins TRBV7-9 to TRBJ2-4, with D possibly matching TRBD2 (7 bases). Trimming cost V 4 bases and J 8 bases, with 12 bases left between them. There are 13 residues in the CDR3. Germline lookup yields CDR1 SEHNR and CDR2 FQNEAQ (reference sequence). The CDR3 region is CASSSRGGDIQYF. The CDR3 DNA is TGTGCCAGCAGCTCGAGAGGGGGGGACATTCAGTACTTC. The full variable domain, rest sourced from reference TRBV7-9 and TRBJ2-4, is DTGVSQNPRHKITKRGQNVTFRCDPISEHNRLYWYRQTLGQGPEFLTYFQNEAQLEKSRLLSDRFSAERPKGSFSTLEIQRTEQGDSAMYLCASSSRGGDIQYFGAGTRLSVL.

The chain uses TRBV6-2 or TRBV6-3 and TRBJ2-2; 7 positions match TRBD2. Trimming took 5 bases from V and 3 from J; bases not matched to a gene: 6. Per the germline V gene, CDR1 is MNHEY and CDR2 is SVGEGT. The CDR3 is 15 amino acids. The chain's CDR3 is CASSSPAGDTGELFF. The CDR3 nucleotides are TGTGCCAGCAGTAGTCCGGCGGGGGACACCGGGGAGCTGTTTTTT.

The gene calls are TRBV9 and TRBJ2-1; D not certain. Between the trimmed V and J ends, which lost 3 bases and 3 bases, there was a span of 7 bases. CDR1 and CDR2 from the germline V gene are SGDLS and YYNGEE. The CDR3 loop spans 13 amino acids. CDR3 sequence reads: CASSGSYYNEQFF. For the CDR3, the DNA is TGTGCCAGCAGCGGCTCATACTACAATGAGCAGTTCTTC.

This clonotype was observed many times. The chain is built from TRBV29-1 and TRBJ1-6; D might be TRBD1 (5 bases). V lost 6 bases to trimming and J lost 7 bases, with 16 bases between them. The germline V gene encodes CDR1 SQVTM and CDR2 ANQGSEA. This CDR3 has 14 residues. CDR3 nucleotides: TGCAGCGTCCCCGCGGGACTCCTAAATTCACCCCTCCACTTT. This codes for CSVPAGLLNSPLHF.

The chain couples TRBV14 to TRBJ1-2; perhaps TRBD1 as D (5 bases). The CDR3 is 17 amino acids. CDR1 and CDR2 (germline): SGHDN, FVKESK. Trimming left V 0 bases short and J 7 bases short, with 21 bases between. The chain's CDR3 is CASSQDRGGTPLGGYTF. In nucleotides, the CDR3 is TGTGCCAGCAGCCAAGATCGGGGGGGGACGCCTTTGGGTGGCTACACCTTC.

This clonotype was observed many times. The chain employs TRBV4-1 and TRBJ2-1, with 12 bases lining up with TRBD1. Germline V gives CDR1 MGHRA, CDR2 YSYEKL. Unmatched junction bases numbered 9, after V lost 4 bases and J lost 8 bases. The CDR3 length is 16 residues. The CDR3 spells CASSPQPGQGAHEQFF. The CDR3 DNA reads TGCGCCAGCAGCCCGCAACCGGGACAGGGGGCCCATGAGCAGTTCTTC.

This clonotype was picked up a small number of times. The chain has TRBV28 and TRBJ2-1; 9 bases map to TRBD2. Germline loops: CDR1 MDHEN, CDR2 SYDVKM. The CDR3 totals 15 residues. The trim removed 6 bases at V and 5 bases at J, leaving 8 bases unmatched. This chain's CDR3 is CASSLGTSKDNEQFF. CDR3 bases: TGTGCCAGCAGCCTGGGGACTAGCAAGGACAATGAGCAGTTCTTC.

This clonotype showed up just a few times. V is TRBV5-8 and J is TRBJ1-2, with no clear D. CDR1 and CDR2 from the germline V gene are SGHTS and YDEGEE. The V and J ends lost 4 bases and 8 bases respectively, with 18 bases between them. The CDR3 is 14 residues long. CDR3 sequence: CASSPGIVYLGYTF. The CDR3 coding sequence is TGTGCCAGCAGCCCCGGGATCGTATACTTGGGCTACACCTTC.

The table lists this clonotype with a few counts. V usage is TRBV28 and J usage is TRBJ2-3; 8 nucleotides line up with TRBD2. The CDR3 has 18 residues. Germline V gene sequence: CDR1 MDHEN, CDR2 SYDVKM. Unmatched junction bases numbered 14, after V lost 6 bases and J lost 0 bases. Here the CDR3 reads CASSPRPHSGASTDTQYF. CDR3 DNA: TGTGCCAGCAGCCCGAGACCGCATAGCGGGGCTAGCACAGATACGCAGTATTTT.

The rearrangement uses TRBV28 and TRBJ2-1; TRBD2 matches at 14 bases. The CDR3 runs 18 residues. Trimming took 5 bases from V and 2 from J; bases not matched to a gene: 8. CDR1 and CDR2 (germline): MDHEN, SYDVKM. The CDR3 loop reads CASSQTGLAGGTYNEQFF. CDR3 DNA: TGTGCCAGCAGTCAAACCGGACTAGCGGGGGGAACCTACAATGAGCAGTTCTTC.

The chain uses TRBV28 and TRBJ2-7, with 8 bases aligning to TRBD1. The CDR3 runs to 13 residues. Looked up from germline, CDR1 is MDHEN and CDR2 is SYDVKM. V was clipped by 8 bases and J by 2 bases; unmatched bases: 5. CDR3 sequence (DNA): TGTGCCAGCGGACACAGGGGGGCCTACGAGCAGTACGTC. Translated, it gives CASGHRGAYEQYV.

The rearrangement links TRBV27 to TRBJ2-1; D gene ambiguous. The CDR3 runs 12 residues. The germline V gene encodes CDR1 MNHEY and CDR2 SMNVEV (reference sequence). V lost 7 bases to trimming and J lost 10 bases, with 14 bases between them. The CDR3 reads CASIDAVGEQFF. The CDR3 DNA reads TGTGCCAGCATTGACGCGGTTGGCGAGCAGTTCTTC.

This clonotype was detected ten times or more. This rearrangement joins TRBV7-8 to TRBJ1-2; the D is unclear. Germline assignment: CDR1 SGHVS and CDR2 FQNEAQ. The CDR3 covers 15 residues. V gave up 2 bases and J gave up 2 bases, with 12 bases separating them. CDR3 sequence (DNA): TGTGCCAGCAGCTTAAATCATCAGATGAACTATGGCTACACCTTC. Its protein product is CASSLNHQMNYGYTF. The entire variable domain, with the rest obtained from reference TRBV7-8 and TRBJ1-2, is as follows: GAGVSQSPRYKVAKRGQDVALRCDPISGHVSLFWYQQALGQGPEFLTYFQNEAQLDKSGLPSDRFFAERPEGSVSTLKIQRTQQEDSAVYLCASSLNHQMNYGYTFGSGTRLTVV.

The chain recombines TRBV4-1 with TRBJ2-1; D gene ambiguous. From germline, CDR1 is MGHRA and CDR2 YSYEKL. V lost 1 base and J lost 10, with 8 bases in between. The CDR3 extends over 12 amino acids. In DNA, the CDR3 is TGCGCCAGCAGCCAAGGGGAAGCCGAGCAGTTCTTC. Its protein product is CASSQGEAEQFF.

This clonotype was detected only a few times. The V and J genes are TRBV10-3 and TRBJ1-2, with a possible D match to TRBD1 (6 bases). The CDR3 is made up of 14 amino acids. Germline assignment: CDR1 ENHRY and CDR2 SYGVKD. Trimming took 8 bases from V and 3 from J, leaving 16 bases between them. CDR3 protein: CAILLAGGDYGYTF. In nucleotides, the CDR3 is TGTGCCATCCTCTTAGCGGGGGGCGACTATGGCTACACCTTC.

In its sample, this clonotype was seen many times. The CDR3 is CASRGGWNGYTF. The CDR3 coding sequence is TGTGCCAGCAGAGGAGGGTGGAATGGCTACACCTTC. The rearrangement uses TRBV7-9 and TRBJ1-2, with D uncertain. Between the trimmed V and J ends, which lost 6 bases and 6 bases, there was a span of 11 bases. This CDR3 is built from 12 residues. The germline V gene encodes CDR1 SEHNR and CDR2 FQNEAQ (reference sequence).

At least ten counts were recorded for this clonotype. This chain's CDR3 is CASSLSTGANTEAFF. The CDR3 DNA sequence: TGCGCCAGCAGCCTTTCTACAGGAGCGAACACTGAAGCTTTCTTT. The rearrangement uses TRBV4-3 and TRBJ1-1; TRBD1 is a possible D gene (5 bases). Trimming pared 4 bases from V and 1 base from J, leaving 13 bases between. CDR1 LGHNA and CDR2 YSLEER come from the germline V gene. This CDR3 is 15 amino acids long.

The genes are TRBV20-1 and TRBJ2-5; D assignment may be TRBD1 or TRBD2 (6 bases each). V was trimmed by 3 bases and J by 1 base, leaving 21 bases between them. The CDR3 contains 17 residues. Germline lookup yields CDR1 DFQATT and CDR2 SNEGSKA (reference sequence). DNA of the CDR3: TGCAGTGCTAGTGACCCCCGCCGAGGGGGGATCCAAGAGACCCAGTACTTC. Protein sequence: CSASDPRRGGIQETQYF.

J is TRBJ2-1 and V is TRBV6-6; D not resolved. This CDR3 is 16 amino acids long. The V gene lost 7 bases and the J gene lost 5 bases, with 21 bases spanning the gap. The germline CDR1 and CDR2 sequences are MNHNY and SVGAGI (reference sequence). The CDR3 here is CASIARRTVPDNEQFF. CDR3 bases: TGTGCCAGCATCGCCCGTAGGACCGTTCCCGACAATGAGCAGTTCTTC.